The entry that follows covers one TCR beta chain sequence. What this receptor recognizes is not known. Per-nucleotide qualities are absent, and no much larger clonotype sits a single base away. Whole blood was collected in K2EDTA tubes by collaborating institutions according to the institutions' own protocols. For TCRbeta analysis, collaborator samples were shipped as frozen whole blood, as isolated PBMCs, or as DNA extracted from either sample type. The immunoSEQ Assay, a bias-controlled multiplex PCR, was used to amplify TCRbeta CDR3 regions from genomic DNA. The original methods were these. Nucleated cell counts per sample were estimated from amplification of reference gene primers within the assay. Sequence reads were collapsed and filtered to measure the absolute abundance of every unique TCRbeta CDR3 rearrangement. For each sample, productive Simpson clonality was calculated as the square root of Simpson's diversity index across productive rearrangements. TCRdb retrieved this table from immuneACCESS and kept in-frame rearrangements only. Not all clones are present; in checked studies, unresolved V genes account for under half, and no reason is known for the remainder. V and J calls and clone size are as listed in that table; D and trimming were resolved from the DNA. The sample data list approximately 260,000 clones, and around 87% of these were observed just once. The top ten constitute roughly 4% of the sample.

Reading the germline V gene gives CDR1 SGHAT and CDR2 FQNNGV. V sheds 1 base and J sheds 8 bases, leaving 8 bases between their ends. The CDR3 measures 13 amino acids from cysteine to phenylalanine. The only DNA kept is the CDR3, 39 bases in frame from the first base. The sample is drawn from a study of blood T cell repertoires in COVID-19 (dated by TCRdb to 2020 to 2022). Concerning the study at large: The collaborator samples originated in the United States, Italy and Spain and spanned the acute and convalescent phases of COVID-19. The material from the prospective study consisted of cDNA or gDNA derived from T cells, B-cell-depleted T cells, or PBMCs. Deeply sampled blood TCRbeta repertoires from subjects exposed to, actively infected with, or recovered from COVID-19 were included in the dataset. The repertoires were made available in a free public database intended to serve as a resource for research on the immune response to SARS-CoV-2. Samples were obtained from the ongoing ImmuneRACE study (first 160 participants) and from some 1,300 subjects provided by 6 global collaborators. Nearly every sample came with metadata listing a de-identified subject ID, COVID-19 status, age in years and sex. Where HLA class I and class II types were available, the types were taken from metadata supplied by the sample provider, not from assay-based typing. On the study overall, not on this receptor specifically: Clinical and demographic metadata were provided uncurated, with the amount varying by source and participant.

The clonotype comes from a man between 18 and 29 years old with active or convalescent COVID-19. The rearranged segments are TRBV11-2 and TRBJ2-2; no D gene is confidently identified. The specimen sequenced was peripheral blood. The nucleotide sequence reads TGTGCCAGCAGCTTAGGCCTCAGGGGGGAGCTGTTTTTT. Its product reads: CASSLGLRGELFF.